The rows below give T cell receptor beta chains drawn from one sample of a study of OX40 agonist ivuxolimab in advanced cancers. TCRdb keeps only in-frame clones here, not all; method: immunoSEQ multiplex PCR. Among approximately 40,000 clones listed, roughly nine tenths were seen once. The specimen comprised CD4+ or CD8+ T cells sorted from blood, sampled in a trial of the OX40 agonist ivuxolimab. The source of these receptors is an adult with an advanced solid tumor such as melanoma, head and neck, liver or kidney cancer. CDR3s include the opening cysteine and the closing phenylalanine or tryptophan. A D gene is named only where the DNA matches it firmly. The size of a clone is reported for some rows only, either as once, few or many, or as a class for expanded clones.

>TRBV19|NA|NA|TRBJ1-3
CASRNNRNSGNTIYF
TGTGCCAGTAGAAACAACAGGAACTCTGGAAACACCATATATTTT
>TRBV11-2|NA|TRBD1|TRBJ2-3
CASSLDRWGQGTDTQYF
TGTGCCAGCAGCTTAGATCGTTGGGGACAGGGCACAGATACGCAGTATTTT
>TRBV5-1|NA|TRBD1|TRBJ1-1
CASSPGQGTTEAFF
TGCGCCAGCAGCCCCGGACAGGGAACCACTGAAGCTTTCTTT
>TRBV30|once|NA|TRBJ2-2
CAWSIRMGAGELFF
TGTGCCTGGAGTATTCGGATGGGAGCCGGGGAGCTGTTTTTT
>TRBV4-1|NA|TRBD1|TRBJ1-5
CASSQDWDETGNQPQHF
TGCGCCAGCAGCCAAGATTGGGATGAGACAGGGAATCAGCCCCAGCATTTT
>TRBV19|NA|NA|TRBJ2-5
CASSIGASGETQYF
TGTGCCAGTAGTATTGGAGCCTCCGGAGAGACCCAGTACTTC
>TRBV4-1|NA|NA|TRBJ2-7
CASSPVDGGGGEQYF
TGCGCCAGCAGCCCAGTTGACGGAGGAGGAGGCGAGCAGTACTTC
>TRBV2|NA|NA|TRBJ1-3
CASSPLTVNTIYF
TGTGCCAGCAGCCCACTAACCGTAAACACCATATATTTT
>TRBV19|NA|TRBD1|TRBJ1-1
CASRVGQGYTEAFF
TGTGCCAGTAGGGTCGGACAGGGGTACACTGAAGCTTTCTTT
>TRBV7-9|NA|TRBD1|TRBJ1-2
CASSPGTGNGYTF
TGTGCCAGCAGCCCAGGGACAGGGAATGGCTACACCTTC
>TRBV5-6|NA|NA|TRBJ1-4
CASSSDGEKLFF
TGTGCCAGCAGCTCGGACGGTGAAAAACTGTTTTTT
>TRBV6-5|NA|TRBD1|TRBJ1-4
CASTSSGGTNEKLFF
TGTGCCAGCACCTCCTCAGGGGGAACTAATGAAAAACTGTTTTTT
>TRBV2|NA|TRBD1|TRBJ1-6
CASETGGVTPLHF
TGTGCCAGTGAGACAGGGGGAGTGACACCCCTCCACTTT
>TRBV30|NA|NA|TRBJ1-1
CAWGGSNEAFF
TGTGCCTGGGGGGGGAGTAATGAAGCTTTCTTT
>TRBV5-4|NA|NA|TRBJ2-1
CASSHYGSLGDEQFF
TGTGCCAGCAGCCACTATGGGTCACTTGGGGATGAGCAGTTCTTC
>TRBV4-1|NA|NA|TRBJ2-5
CASHRTSSSGETQYF
TGCGCCAGCCACCGAACTAGCTCTTCGGGCGAGACCCAGTACTTC
>TRBV10-2|NA|NA|TRBJ1-5
CASSESTARVNQPQHF
TGCGCCAGCAGTGAGTCGACGGCCAGGGTGAATCAGCCCCAGCATTTT
>TRBV27|NA|NA|TRBJ2-4
CASSLGIAKNIQYF
TGTGCCAGCAGTTTAGGCATAGCCAAAAACATTCAGTACTTC
>TRBV7-9|NA|NA|TRBJ1-2
CASSHPLIGVYGYTF
TGTGCCAGCAGCCACCCCCTGATCGGGGTTTATGGCTACACCTTC
>TRBV4-3|NA|NA|TRBJ1-2
CASSQDSPVYGYTF
TGCGCCAGCAGCCAAGATTCGCCAGTCTATGGCTACACCTTC
>TRBV5-1|NA|NA|TRBJ1-2
CASSLASAGDGYTF
TGCGCCAGCAGCTTGGCCTCGGCAGGGGATGGCTACACCTTC
>TRBV6-1|NA|TRBD1|TRBJ1-5
CASSRQGSQPQHF
TGTGCCAGCAGCCGACAGGGCTCTCAGCCCCAGCATTTT
>TRBV4-1|NA|NA|TRBJ2-4
CASSQEGGLRGDIQYF
TGCGCCAGCAGCCAAGAGGGAGGGCTCAGGGGGGACATTCAGTACTTC
>TRBV10-3|NA|NA|TRBJ1-3
CAIIGGSSGNTIYF
TGTGCCATCATAGGGGGGAGCTCTGGAAACACCATATATTTT
>TRBV5-5|NA|NA|TRBJ2-7
CASQLRDTGYEQYF
TGTGCCAGCCAGCTCCGCGACACCGGCTACGAGCAGTACTTC
>TRBV30|NA|NA|TRBJ2-2
CAWSVWGGELFF
TGTGCCTGGAGTGTTTGGGGCGGGGAGCTGTTTTTT
>TRBV5-4|NA|TRBD2|TRBJ2-5
CASSLMGGVFQETQYF
TGTGCCAGCAGCTTGATGGGGGGGGTCTTCCAAGAGACCCAGTACTTC
>TRBV6-4|NA|TRBD1|TRBJ2-7
CASSENPGTGVHEQYF
TGTGCCAGCAGTGAAAACCCCGGGACAGGGGTTCACGAGCAGTACTTC
>TRBV11-3|NA|TRBD1|TRBJ2-1
CASSATGTGGHEQFF
TGTGCCAGCAGCGCAACCGGGACAGGGGGACATGAGCAGTTCTTC
>TRBV15|NA|NA|TRBJ2-1
CATSRERVHNEQFF
TGTGCCACCAGCAGAGAAAGGGTCCACAATGAGCAGTTCTTC
>TRBV4-1|NA|NA|TRBJ1-2
CASSQEIDGYTF
TGCGCCAGCAGCCAAGAAATTGATGGCTACACCTTC
>TRBV19|NA|NA|TRBJ2-3
CASSFGYSTDTQYF
TGTGCCAGTAGTTTCGGGTACTCCACAGATACGCAGTATTTT
>TRBV7-9|once|NA|TRBJ2-2
CASSSWAGQNTGELFF
TGTGCCAGCAGCTCCTGGGCCGGACAAAACACCGGGGAGCTGTTTTTT
>TRBV6-5|NA|TRBD1|TRBJ1-2
CASRSRDRVTDGYTF
TGTGCCAGCCGTTCTCGGGACAGGGTGACTGATGGCTACACCTTC
>TRBV29-1|NA|NA|TRBJ1-1
CSVDGEGGVTEAFF
TGCAGCGTTGATGGGGAAGGGGGTGTCACTGAAGCTTTCTTT
>TRBV11-1|NA|NA|TRBJ1-2
CASSESLGGAFYGYTF
TGTGCCAGCAGCGAATCCTTGGGGGGCGCGTTCTATGGCTACACCTTC
>TRBV11-2|NA|TRBD1|TRBJ2-7
CASSFGQGLYEQYF
TGTGCCAGCAGCTTTGGACAGGGTTTGTACGAGCAGTACTTC